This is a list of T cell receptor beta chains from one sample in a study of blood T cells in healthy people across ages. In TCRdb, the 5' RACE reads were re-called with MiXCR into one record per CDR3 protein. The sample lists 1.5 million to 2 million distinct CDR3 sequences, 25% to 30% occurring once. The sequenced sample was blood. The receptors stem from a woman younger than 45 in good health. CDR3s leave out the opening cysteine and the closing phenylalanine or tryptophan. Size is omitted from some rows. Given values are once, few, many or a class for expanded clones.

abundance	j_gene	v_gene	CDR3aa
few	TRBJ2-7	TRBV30	AWSNPLRASYEQY
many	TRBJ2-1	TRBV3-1	ASSQVGNEQF
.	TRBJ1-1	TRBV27	ASRRQGLMNTEAF
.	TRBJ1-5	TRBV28	ASTLYKSQPQH
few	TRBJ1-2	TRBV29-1	SAPYQGAGYT
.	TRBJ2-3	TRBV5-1	ASSLDRGEADTQY
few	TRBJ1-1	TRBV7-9	ASSGRGLYTEAF
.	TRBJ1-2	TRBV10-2	ASRGAGAVNYGYT
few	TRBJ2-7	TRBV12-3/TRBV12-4	ASSLAGGRVYEQY
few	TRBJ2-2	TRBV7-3	ASSLYVAGAGTGELF
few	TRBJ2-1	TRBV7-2	ASSPRFPSYNEQF
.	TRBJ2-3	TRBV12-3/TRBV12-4	ASSPTSGKADTQY
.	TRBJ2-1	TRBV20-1	SALGGVNSYNEQF
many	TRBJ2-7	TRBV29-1	SARTGTDYEQY
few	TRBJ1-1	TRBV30	AWALVGKRTEAF
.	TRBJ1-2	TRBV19	ASSIGRRTPESNYGYT
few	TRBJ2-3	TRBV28	ASSFSITDTQY
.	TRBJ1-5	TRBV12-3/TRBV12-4	ASSFADSPHQPQH
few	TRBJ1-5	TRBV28	ASSKTGTGAAQH
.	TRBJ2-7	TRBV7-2	ASSLDLDLGCEQY
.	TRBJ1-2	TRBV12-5	ASGFPDGGEDGYT
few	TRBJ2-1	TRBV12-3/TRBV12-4	ASSSWGGGGPNEQF
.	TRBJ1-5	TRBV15	ATSRDLRGRGPYSNQPQH
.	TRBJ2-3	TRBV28	ASSGESGGTTDTQY
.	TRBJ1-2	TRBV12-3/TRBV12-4	ASSLRSLNGYT
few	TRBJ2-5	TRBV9	ASSTGVGQETQY
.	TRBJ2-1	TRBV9	ASSVGERGPLHYNEQF
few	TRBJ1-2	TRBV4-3	ASSQESGAGGYT
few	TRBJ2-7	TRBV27	ASSLRPPAAPVREQY
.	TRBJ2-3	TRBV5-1	ASSLGKDTQY
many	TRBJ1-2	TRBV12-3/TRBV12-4	ASALRAEDGYT
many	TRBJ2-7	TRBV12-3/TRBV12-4	ASSLNTGGSGEQY
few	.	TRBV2	ASTNSCEQY
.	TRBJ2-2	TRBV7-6	ASSFGGTRTGELF
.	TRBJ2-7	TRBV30	AGYGNGYEQY
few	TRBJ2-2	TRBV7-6	ASRRDTNTGELF
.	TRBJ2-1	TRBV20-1	SARLGLAAYNEQF
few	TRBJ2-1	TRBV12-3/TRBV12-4	ASNTAGATYNEQF
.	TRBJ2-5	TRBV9	ASSGLAGPAETRY
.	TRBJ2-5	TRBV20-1	SARDLATGQETQY
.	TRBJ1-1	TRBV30	AWRAGGASEAF
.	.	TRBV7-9	ASSWGDRRPSYEQY
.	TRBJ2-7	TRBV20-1	SARTSGWIYEQY
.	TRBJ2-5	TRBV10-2	ASRLGTSGSETQY
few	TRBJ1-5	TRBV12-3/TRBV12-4	ASSPDRAVQPQH
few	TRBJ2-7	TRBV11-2	ASSPVRREGRYEQY
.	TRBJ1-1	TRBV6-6	ASSSSQYEAF
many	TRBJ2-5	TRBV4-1	ASSRPGTSGETQY
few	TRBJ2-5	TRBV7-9	ASSIQRNKETQY